This T cell receptor (beta chain) derives from a study of cytomegalovirus exposure and HLA in healthy donors. Across the study: Sequencing of approximately 190 million T cells in an earlier analysis found 100 million to 140 million unique TCR beta sequences.

13 Jbeta primers and 60 Vbeta primers were used for the PCR. Clones were sequenced by immunoSEQ multiplex PCR, and TCRdb holds only the in-frame ones, with some missing. The sample holds 150,000 to 200,000 clones; 70% to 90% are singletons and the top ten take about 2%. With 0 bases removed from V and 3 bases from J, the gap between germline ends came to 13 bases. Germline V CDR1 and CDR2: SGDLS, YYNGEE. CDR3 length: 16 amino acids. The chain employs TRBV9 and TRBJ2-1; D is possibly TRBD1 (5 bases). Sequences were obtained from PBMCs. The clonotype was recovered from a man between 18 and 29 years old in good health and CMV-seropositive. CDR3 DNA: TGTGCCAGCAGCGTAGTAACAGGCAATCTCTACAATGAGCAGTTCTTC. Its protein is CASSVVTGNLYNEQFF.